Listed below are T cell receptor beta chains from one sample, sequenced in a study of blood T cell repertoires in COVID-19. The table came from immunoSEQ multiplex PCR; TCRdb's copy has only in-frame clones and leaves some out. The table shows roughly 180,000 clones, with around 79% occurring only once. Sequencing used peripheral blood. The receptor set was obtained from a woman aged 60 to 75 with COVID-19, enrolled during active disease. Each CDR3 is given with its conserved first and last residue. The D gene is left open where the match is weak. Expanded clones are given a class, and other clones once, few, many or no size at all.

clone_size j_call v_call d_call cdr3_aa cdr3_nt
. TRBJ2-1 TRBV6-5 TRBD1 CASSYSGTGTNEQFF TGTGCCAGCAGTTACTCAGGGACAGGGACCAATGAGCAGTTCTTC
. TRBJ1-2 TRBV25-1 . CASSESPGRRGYTF TGTGCCAGCAGTGAATCCCCCGGTAGGAGAGGCTACACCTTC
. TRBJ2-1 TRBV30 TRBD2 CAWRTGTSGRNEQFF TGTGCCTGGAGAACCGGGACTAGCGGCCGCAATGAGCAGTTCTTC
. TRBJ1-2 TRBV9 TRBD1 CASSVGPARQGGGGYTF TGTGCCAGCAGCGTAGGCCCTGCGAGACAGGGGGGTGGTGGCTACACCTTC
. TRBJ2-7 TRBV7-6 TRBD2 CASSRGTSGIYEQYF TGTGCCAGCAGCCGCGGGACTAGCGGGATCTACGAGCAGTACTTC
. TRBJ2-3 TRBV5-8 . CASSFLAHRTDTQYF TGTGCCAGCAGCTTCCTAGCGCACCGCACAGATACGCAGTATTTT
. TRBJ2-7 TRBV3-1/TRBV3-2 TRBD2 CASSQGPGGYEQYF TGTGCCAGCAGCCAAGGGCCGGGAGGTTACGAGCAGTACTTC
. TRBJ2-4 TRBV7-8 . CASSFDSRDIQYF TGTGCCAGCAGCTTCGACAGTAGGGACATTCAGTACTTC
. TRBJ1-5 TRBV2 TRBD1 CASSDGQGFRNQPQHF TGTGCCAGCAGTGACGGACAGGGGTTTAGGAATCAGCCCCAGCATTTT
. TRBJ2-5 TRBV24-1 . CATSDSRGIAQYF TGTGCCACCAGTGATAGTCGGGGGATTGCCCAGTACTTC
once TRBJ1-2 TRBV21-1 . CASSKRQGSGGYTF TGTGCCAGCAGCAAGAGACAGGGCTCTGGTGGCTACACCTTC
once TRBJ1-3 TRBV7-2 . CASSRGRNTIYF TGTGCCAGCAGCCGAGGGCGTAACACCATATATTTT
. TRBJ2-1 TRBV14 TRBD2 CASSQETSGSFEQFF TGTGCCAGCAGCCAAGAGACTAGCGGGAGTTTTGAGCAGTTCTTC
. TRBJ2-5 TRBV10-3 . CAISEAGSGGTQYF TGTGCCATCAGTGAGGCGGGCTCCGGGGGGACCCAGTACTTC
. TRBJ1-2 TRBV12-3/TRBV12-4 . CASSSGFIYGYTF TGTGCCAGCAGTTCGGGATTCATCTATGGCTACACCTTC
. TRBJ1-5 TRBV11-2 TRBD1 CASSLDGTGTRQPQHF TGTGCCAGCAGCTTAGACGGGACAGGGACGCGTCAGCCCCAGCATTTT
. TRBJ1-2 TRBV5-4 TRBD1 CASSLTGALGYTF TGTGCCAGCAGTCTGACAGGGGCGCTTGGCTACACCTTC
. TRBJ2-1 TRBV19 . CASSSQPETVYNEQFF TGTGCCAGTAGTTCGCAACCCGAAACTGTATACAATGAGCAGTTCTTC
. TRBJ1-4 TRBV7-9 . CASSLPTGNEKLFF TGTGCCAGCAGCTTACCTACAGGGAATGAAAAACTGTTTTTT
. TRBJ2-2 TRBV18 . CASSPATVAGELFF TGTGCCAGCTCACCAGCGACTGTAGCCGGGGAGCTGTTTTTT
. TRBJ2-3 TRBV7-2 . CASSLARGYGDTQYF TGTGCCAGCAGCTTAGCGCGGGGATACGGGGATACGCAGTATTTT
. TRBJ2-7 TRBV27 TRBD2 CASSGRARYEQYF TGTGCCAGTAGCGGGAGGGCCCGCTACGAGCAGTACTTC
. TRBJ1-1 TRBV5-1 . CASSLRQGGGTEAFF TGCGCCAGCAGCTTGCGTCAGGGTGGGGGGACTGAAGCTTTCTTT
once TRBJ1-6 TRBV5-1 . CASSLAGDPELSPLHF TGCGCCAGCAGCTTGGCGGGGGACCCAGAGCTCTCACCCCTCCACTTT